This TCR beta chain is drawn from a study of blood T cell repertoires in COVID-19 (dated by TCRdb to 2020 to 2021). About the study as a whole: Collaborator samples came from the United States, Italy and Spain and covered acute and convalescent phases of COVID-19. The sample metadata nearly always contained a de-identified subject ID, COVID-19 status, age in years and sex. The samples were drawn from two sources: the first 160 participants of the ongoing ImmuneRACE study, and 1,000 to 1,500 subjects contributed by 6 global collaborators. The repertoires were released in a freely available public database meant as a resource for research on the immune response to SARS-CoV-2. The prospective study material was composed of cDNA or gDNA derived from T cells, B-cell-depleted T cells, or PBMCs. The dataset comprised deeply sampled blood TCRbeta repertoires from subjects exposed to, actively infected with, or recovered from COVID-19. Where HLA class I and class II types were available, the types were taken from metadata supplied by the sample provider, not from assay-based typing.

TCRbeta CDR3 regions were amplified from genomic DNA by means of the immunoSEQ Assay, a bias-controlled multiplex PCR. The study's own analysis went as follows. The number of nucleated cells in each sample was estimated by amplification of reference gene primers within the assay. To quantify the absolute abundance of each unique TCRbeta CDR3 rearrangement, sequence reads were collapsed and filtered. For each sample, productive Simpson clonality was calculated as the square root of Simpson's diversity index across productive rearrangements. This is the immuneACCESS table as TCRdb keeps it, with only in-frame sequences that have V and J called. A part of the clones is gone; compared with another copy, unresolved V genes explain less than half, and the rest is unexplained. Clone size and V and J calls were adopted from that table, with D and trimming inferred from the DNA. The sample table contains approximately 360,000 clones; only one count was recorded for about 90% of them. 0.95% to 1.5% of the sample lies in the top ten.

Study-wide findings and limitations: The quantity of clinical and demographic metadata differed by source and by participant and was supplied without curation.

Sequences SEHNR (CDR1) and FQNEAQ (CDR2) are obtained from the germline V gene (reference sequence). From V the trimming removes 2 bases and from J it removes 10 bases, while the gene matches leave 17 bases of the junction unaccounted for. The CDR3 starts with the cysteine, ends with the phenylalanine, and has 18 residues. This entry keeps only the CDR3 DNA: 54 bases, framed from base 1. Whole blood was collected in K2EDTA tubes by collaborating institutions according to the institutions' own protocols. For TCRbeta analysis, collaborators shipped samples as frozen whole blood, isolated PBMCs, or DNA extracted from either of those sample types. On this clone itself: It has no known antigen specificity. The record has no base qualities; no much larger clone is one base away.

The rearrangement combines TRBV7-9 with TRBJ1-6; TRBD1 matches 7 bases in the middle. This clonotype was sampled from a man aged 35-49 years with acute or convalescent COVID-19. The sequencing sample was made of peripheral blood. Here is the DNA: TGTGCCAGCAGCTTACGGTGGGCACAGGGGCCGTCGGGATCACCCCTCCACTTT. This gives the protein CASSLRWAQGPSGSPLHF.